The entry that follows covers one T cell receptor beta chain sequence. Germline CDR1 is LGHDT and CDR2 is YNNKEL (reference sequence). This CDR3 has 13 residues. The V end was cut by 10 bases, the J end by 1 base, with 13 bases between. These data come from a study of blood T cell repertoires in COVID-19. Across the whole study: The analysed material was cDNA or gDNA that came from T cells, B-cell-depleted T cells, or PBMCs.

Authors' methods: Estimation of nucleated cell counts relied on the amplification of reference gene primers. TCRdb keeps only in-frame clones here, not all; method: immunoSEQ multiplex PCR. That table gives V, J and clone size, and the DNA gave D and trimming. This repertoire shows a few hundred thousand clones, around 80% found once; its top ten account for 9.5% to 15%. The chain has TRBV3-1 (or the pseudogene TRBV3-2) and TRBJ2-5, with D possibly being TRBD1 (6 bases). The sample consisted of peripheral blood. The TCR was taken from a human donor in a cohort sampled during active COVID-19. CDR3 nucleotides: TGTGCCATTTCCTGGACAGCCCAAGAGACCCAGTACTTC. It is translated as CAISWTAQETQYF.